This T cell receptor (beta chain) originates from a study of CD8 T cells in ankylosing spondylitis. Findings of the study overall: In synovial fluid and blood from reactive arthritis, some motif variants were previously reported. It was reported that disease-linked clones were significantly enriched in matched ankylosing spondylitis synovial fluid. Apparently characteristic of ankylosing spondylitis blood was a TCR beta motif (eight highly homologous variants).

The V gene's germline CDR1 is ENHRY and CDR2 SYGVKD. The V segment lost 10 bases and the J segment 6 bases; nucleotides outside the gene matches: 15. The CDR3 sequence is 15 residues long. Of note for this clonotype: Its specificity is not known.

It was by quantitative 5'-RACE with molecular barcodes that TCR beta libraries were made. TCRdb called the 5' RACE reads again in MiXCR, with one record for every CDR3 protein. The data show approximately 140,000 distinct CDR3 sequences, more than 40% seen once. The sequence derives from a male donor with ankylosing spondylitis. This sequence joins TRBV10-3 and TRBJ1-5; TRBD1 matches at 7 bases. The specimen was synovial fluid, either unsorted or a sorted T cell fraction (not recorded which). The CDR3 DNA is TGTGCCACCCGGCACAGAAGGGGGCCGGCTCAGCCCCAGCATTTT. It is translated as CATRHRRGPAQPQHF.